Shown below are 8 T cell receptor beta chains from a single sample sequenced in a study of blood T cell repertoires in COVID-19. Clones were sequenced by immunoSEQ multiplex PCR, and TCRdb holds only the in-frame ones, with some missing. The sample includes fewer than 90,000 clones, around 86% of them seen just once. The sample comprised peripheral blood. Receptors originate from a man aged 25 to 45 with acute or convalescent COVID-19.

The chain uses TRBV29-1 and TRBJ2-2; D possibly corresponds to TRBD2 (5 bases). The CDR3 extends over 13 amino acids. Germline CDR1 SQVTM, CDR2 ANQGSEA. Trimming stripped 7 bases from V and 6 bases from J, with 15 bases between. CDR3 in amino acids: CSAYNWRPGELFF. CDR3 bases: TGCAGCGCCTATAACTGGAGGCCCGGGGAGCTGTTTTTT.

The chain joins TRBV5-1 to TRBJ1-6, with 7 bases lining up with TRBD1. J gave up 5 bases and V 8 bases, and 10 bases lay outside the gene matches. CDR3 size: 15 residues. CDR1 is SGHRS and CDR2 is YFSETQ in the germline V gene. In DNA, the CDR3 is TGCGCCAGTTCTCCGGGGGACAGAGATAATTCACCCCTCCACTTT. Protein sequence: CASSPGDRDNSPLHF.

This clone was detected a few times. Distinct nucleotide sequences in the sample also encode this CDR3. This chain links TRBV3-1 (or the pseudogene TRBV3-2) with TRBJ1-1; D gene ambiguous. CDR1 is LGHDT, CDR2 YNNKEL, per germline (reference sequence). The CDR3 totals 14 residues. The V gene lost 1 base and the J gene lost 5 bases, with 11 bases spanning the gap. CDR3 protein: CASSQVGGRTEAFF. CDR3 nucleotide sequence: TGTGCCAGCAGCCAAGTCGGCGGGCGAACTGAAGCTTTCTTT.

The chain uses TRBV19 and TRBJ1-5; the D gene is possibly TRBD1 (6 bases). The CDR3 is made up of 13 amino acids. Between the trimmed V and J ends, which lost 5 bases and 9 bases, there was a span of 14 bases. Germline V gene sequence: CDR1 LNHDA, CDR2 SQIVND (reference sequence). As DNA, the CDR3 is TGTGCCAGTAGTGATGGGGGCTCCACGCCCCAGCATTTT. This gives the protein CASSDGGSTPQHF. The full variable domain, with the rest looked up from reference TRBV19 and TRBJ1-5, is DGGITQSPKYLFRKEGQNVTLSCEQNLNHDAMYWYRQDPGQGLRLIYYSQIVNDFQKGDIAEGYSVSREKKESFPLTVTSAQKNPTAFYLCASSDGGSTPQHFGDGTRLSIL.

The chain couples TRBV7-3 to TRBJ2-3, with 8 bases matching TRBD1. With V trimmed by 5 bases and J by 2 bases, 12 bases remained unmatched. This CDR3 has 17 residues. Germline lookup yields CDR1 SGHTA and CDR2 FQGTGA. Here the CDR3 DNA reads TGTGCCAGCAGCCGACAGGGGACTCAAATCTTCACAGATACGCAGTATTTT. Amino acids: CASSRQGTQIFTDTQYF.

The CDR3 DNA is TGTGCCACCAGTGTCGCAGAGGCCTCGGGTGAGCAGTTCTTC. Protein product: CATSVAEASGEQFF. The chain couples TRBV24-1 to TRBJ2-1; D ambiguous. The V and J ends lost 5 bases and 9 bases respectively, with 16 bases between them. The CDR3 loop spans 14 amino acids. The V gene's germline CDR1 is KGHDR and CDR2 SFDVKD.

V and J are TRBV27 and TRBJ2-1; D may be TRBD2 (5 bases). The CDR3 contains 14 residues. The V gene lost 2 bases and the J gene lost 5 bases, with 10 bases spanning the gap. In germline, CDR1 is MNHEY, CDR2 SMNVEV (reference sequence). The CDR3 reads CASSLIGINNEQFF. The CDR3 nucleotides read TGTGCCAGCAGTTTAATCGGGATCAACAATGAGCAGTTCTTC.

Turning to this clone: The junction departs from the called germline gene at one end, perhaps through a read error. The CDR3 nucleotides read TGTGCCGGCAGGGGAACAGGGAATCAGCCCCAGCATTTT. Its translation is CAGRGTGNQPQHF. This chain uses TRBV6-5 with TRBJ1-5; tentatively, D is TRBD1 (6 bases). Germline CDR1 and CDR2: MNHEY and SVGAGI. This CDR3 is 13 amino acids long.